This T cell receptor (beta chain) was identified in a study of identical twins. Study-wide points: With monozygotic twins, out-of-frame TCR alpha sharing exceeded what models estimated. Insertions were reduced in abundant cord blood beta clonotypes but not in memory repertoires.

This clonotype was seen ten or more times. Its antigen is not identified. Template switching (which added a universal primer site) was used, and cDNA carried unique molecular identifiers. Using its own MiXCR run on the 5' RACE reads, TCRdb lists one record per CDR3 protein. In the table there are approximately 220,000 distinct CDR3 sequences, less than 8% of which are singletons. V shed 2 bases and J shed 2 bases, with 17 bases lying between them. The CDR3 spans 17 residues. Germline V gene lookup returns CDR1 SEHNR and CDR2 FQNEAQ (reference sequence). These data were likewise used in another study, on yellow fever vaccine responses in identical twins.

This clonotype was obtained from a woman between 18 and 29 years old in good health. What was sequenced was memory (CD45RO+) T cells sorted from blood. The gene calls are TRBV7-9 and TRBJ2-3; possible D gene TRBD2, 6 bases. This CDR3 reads CASSLLLGGTPTDTQYF. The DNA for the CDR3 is TGTGCCAGCAGCTTATTACTTGGCGGGACCCCCACAGATACGCAGTATTTT.